This T cell receptor beta chain was obtained from a study of T cells in Graves' hyperthyroidism and ophthalmopathy. Trimming pared 3 bases from V and 3 bases from J, leaving 11 bases between. CDR1 is DFQATT and CDR2 is SNEGSKA in the germline V gene (reference sequence). CDR3 length equals 14 residues. Amplification yielded TCR beta CDR3 regions, with RNA transcripts as the source. TCR CDR3 regions were first amplified by RT-PCR with HTBI primers. Each CDR3 protein gets one entry after TCRdb re-called the multiplex PCR reads with MiXCR. Of hundreds of thousands of distinct CDR3 sequences in the sample, roughly 37% were seen once. The study, taken as a whole, reports: A model of 13 V-J features distinguished ophthalmopathy from stable hyperthyroidism. Blood also held most thyroid clonotypes expanded beyond 0.001.

As concerns this clonotype: Antigen: not known.

Based on clinical symptoms, serum thyroxine and TRAb, thyroid ultrasound and orbital computed tomography, diagnoses were reached. This clonotype originated in a young man with Graves' hyperthyroidism. The V gene is TRBV20-1, the J gene TRBJ1-4, with D possibly matching TRBD1 (5 bases). The sample taken for sequencing was blood. CDR3 protein: CSASRGEANEKLFF. The CDR3 nucleotides are TGCAGTGCTAGCCGGGGGGAAGCTAATGAAAAACTGTTTTTT.